This TCR beta chain was found in a study of cytomegalovirus exposure and HLA in healthy donors. Across the whole study: It was reported in a later analysis that the 120 or so validation repertoires used the same platform as the 500 to 700 first-cohort repertoires.

Whole-study results and caveats: The tendency of first-cohort TCR clusters to co-occur in the roughly 110 validation repertoires was identified by a subsequent analysis. Three CMV-associated chains were confirmed in vitro to be specific for CMV antigens.

Profiled with immunoSEQ multiplex PCR; TCRdb holds only in-frame clones, not every one. Counted here are fewer than 300,000 clones, around 89% occurring once; the ten biggest clones make up approximately 0.94%. Comments on this clone: Antigen specificity is unknown.

The CDR3 has 15 residues. Germline CDR1 SGHDT, CDR2 YYEEEE. V lost 3 bases to trimming and J lost 4 bases, with 17 bases between them. The TCR originated in a woman under 30 in good health and CMV-seronegative. The chain recombines TRBV5-6 with TRBJ2-7; D is possibly TRBD1 (5 bases). Sequenced material: PBMCs. CDR3 coding DNA: TGTGCCAGCAGCTCTCCGCAGGGTGGGAAATACGAGCAGTACTTC. Protein sequence: CASSSPQGGKYEQYF. Filled out from reference TRBV5-6 and TRBJ2-7, the complete variable domain reads DAGVTQSPTHLIKTRGQQVTLRCSPKSGHDTVSWYQQALGQGPQFIFQYYEEEERQRGNFPDRFSGHQFPNYSSELNVNALLLGDSALYLCASSSPQGGKYEQYFGPGTRLTVT.